The 21 T cell receptor beta chains in this list originate from one sample, sequenced in a study of CD8+ T cells in alopecia areata. As the sequencing template, cDNA was produced by extracting RNA and reverse transcribing it. Generated by immunoSEQ multiplex PCR, the TCRdb table keeps only in-frame clones and is missing some. The repertoire has 110,000 or so clones, 55% to 80% of them found once; the top ten carry about 3%. Sample: CD4+ T cells sorted from blood. The origin of the receptors is a human donor in good health.

The genes are TRBV4-1 and TRBJ1-6, with D possibly matching TRBD1 (6 bases). V gave up 0 bases and J gave up 9 bases, with 21 bases separating them. The CDR3 has 18 amino acids. The germline V gene has CDR1 MGHRA and CDR2 YSYEKL. The CDR3 region is CASSQDSATGGFSSPLHF. CDR3 coding DNA: TGCGCCAGCAGCCAAGATTCCGCGACAGGCGGATTTTCTTCACCCCTCCACTTT.

The chain joins TRBV6-5 to TRBJ2-7; D may match TRBD1 or TRBD2 (5 bases each). CDR1 and CDR2 (germline): MNHEY, SVGAGI. V lost 0 bases and J lost 5, with 14 bases in between. The CDR3 is 15 residues long. The CDR3 sequence is CASSYSGTTPDEQYF. The CDR3 DNA sequence: TGTGCCAGCAGTTACTCGGGGACCACACCTGACGAGCAGTACTTC.

V is TRBV6-1 and J is TRBJ1-1; D remains unclear. CDR1 MNHNS and CDR2 SASEGT come from the germline V gene. The germline V and J ends were trimmed by 2 bases and 0 bases, with 10 bases remaining between them. The CDR3 totals 15 residues. The CDR3 DNA sequence: TGTGCCAGCAGTGAACTTGGGGTAATGAACACTGAAGCTTTCTTT. This translates into CASSELGVMNTEAFF.

This chain connects TRBV29-1 to TRBJ2-1, with no clear D. V was shortened by 5 bases and J by 7 bases, with 12 bases between the two germline ends. CDR1 is SQVTM, CDR2 ANQGSEA, per germline. The CDR3 sequence is 12 residues long. As DNA, the CDR3 is TGCAGCGTTAAACAGCTGCCGAATGAGCAGTTCTTC. It translates to CSVKQLPNEQFF.

The V gene is TRBV7-2, the J gene TRBJ2-2; D unclear. This CDR3 is 15 amino acids long. Looked up from germline, CDR1 is SGHTA and CDR2 is FQGNSA. Trimming stripped 1 base from V and 3 bases from J, with 9 bases between. Written as DNA, the CDR3 is TGTGCCAGCAGCTTAGGGGGATACGACACCGGGGAGCTGTTTTTT. Its protein product is CASSLGGYDTGELFF.

CDR3 loop: CASIQGVNTGELFF. The CDR3 DNA reads TGCGCCAGCATACAGGGAGTGAACACCGGGGAGCTGTTTTTT. The chain joins TRBV5-1 to TRBJ2-2, with D perhaps matching TRBD1 (6 bases). The germline V and J ends were trimmed by 6 bases and 1 base, with 10 bases remaining between them. CDR1 is SGHRS, CDR2 YFSETQ, per germline. The CDR3 sequence is 14 residues long.

This clone was picked up a small number of times. This chain links TRBV29-1 with TRBJ1-1; the D gene is possibly TRBD1 (6 bases). The CDR3 runs to 10 residues. Germline V gene lookup returns CDR1 SQVTM and CDR2 ANQGSEA. Trimming removed 3 bases at V and 9 bases at J, with 8 bases between. CDR3 in amino acids: CSVERDKAFF. The CDR3 DNA follows: TGCAGCGTTGAGAGGGACAAAGCTTTCTTT.

V is TRBV5-4 and J is TRBJ1-1; tentatively, D is TRBD1 (6 bases). CDR1 is SGHNT and CDR2 is YYREEE in the germline V gene (reference sequence). This CDR3 is built from 13 residues. V lost 4 bases to trimming and J lost 4 bases, with 11 bases between them. The chain's CDR3 is CASSRGAGTEAFF. DNA for the CDR3: TGTGCCAGCAGCCGGGGGGCAGGCACTGAAGCTTTCTTT.

The CDR3 region is CASSYGGRVGAYTQYF. In DNA, the CDR3 is TGTGCCAGCAGTTACGGTGGCAGGGTAGGGGCTTATACGCAGTATTTT. The J gene is TRBJ2-3, the V gene TRBV6-5; perhaps TRBD1 as D (5 bases). CDR1 is MNHEY, CDR2 SVGAGI, per germline. The CDR3 has 16 residues. V lost 2 bases and J 7 bases, leaving 19 bases between the germline ends.

The chain recombines TRBV7-2 with TRBJ2-7, with 7 positions matching TRBD2. Trimming removed 6 bases from V and 2 bases from J; junction bases left unmatched: 10. This CDR3 is 15 amino acids long. CDR1 and CDR2 from the germline V gene are SGHTA and FQGNSA. The CDR3 bases are TGTGCCAGCAGTCGGGTGGGACTAACCACCTACGAGCAGTACTTC. Its protein product is CASSRVGLTTYEQYF.

At least ten counts were recorded for this clone. The DNA for the CDR3 is TGTGCCAGCAGCTTAGTTCGCAGCTCCTATGGCTACACCTTC. Amino acid sequence: CASSLVRSSYGYTF. The chain recombines TRBV11-2 with TRBJ1-2; D not resolved. This CDR3 has 14 residues. Trimming took 1 base from V and 4 from J, leaving 10 bases between them. Germline V gene data show CDR1 as SGHAT and CDR2 as FQNNGV.

The chain uses TRBV5-4 and TRBJ2-5; TRBD2 matches 10 bases. V shed 5 bases, J shed 5 bases, and the junction held 9 bases outside the gene matches. The CDR3 totals 15 residues. CDR1 and CDR2 from the germline V gene are SGHNT and YYREEE (reference sequence). This CDR3 is CASRFGLADLETQYF. DNA of the CDR3: TGTGCCAGCAGGTTCGGACTAGCGGATTTGGAGACCCAGTACTTC.

This clone is a singleton in its sample. The chain has TRBV15 and TRBJ1-2; tentatively, D is TRBD1 (6 bases). Trimming took 1 base from V and 6 from J, leaving 21 bases between them. Germline lookup yields CDR1 LNHNV and CDR2 YYDKDF (reference sequence). This CDR3 is 17 amino acids long. The CDR3 spells CATSRGGLGPTVDGYTF. The CDR3 nucleotides are TGTGCCACCAGCAGAGGGGGGCTAGGGCCTACGGTGGATGGCTACACCTTC.

This clone was seen only a few times. The chain couples TRBV29-1 to TRBJ1-2; 12 nucleotides line up with TRBD1. The germline gives CDR1 SQVTM, CDR2 ANQGSEA. The V segment lost 6 bases and the J segment 2 bases; nucleotides outside the gene matches: 4. The CDR3 spans 14 residues. CDR3 DNA: TGCAGCGTCCGGGACAGGGGGCCGAACTATGGCTACACCTTC. It specifies CSVRDRGPNYGYTF.

This clone showed up just a few times. The gene calls are TRBV28 and TRBJ1-6; D is unresolved. The CDR3 sequence is 16 residues long. Germline lookup yields CDR1 MDHEN and CDR2 SYDVKM. The V end was cut by 5 bases, the J end by 0 bases, with 11 bases between. CDR3 in amino acids: CASSLVGSSYNSPLHF. In DNA form, the CDR3 reads TGTGCCAGCAGTCTGGTCGGGAGCTCCTATAATTCACCCCTCCACTTT.

The rearrangement uses TRBV2 and TRBJ2-5, with 8 bases identical to TRBD1. Germline V gene data show CDR1 as SNHLY and CDR2 as FYNNEI. With 6 bases clipped from V and 4 bases from J, the junction kept 4 bases outside the gene matches. This CDR3 comprises 13 residues. CDR3 sequence: CASSLQGGETQYF. The CDR3 region has the DNA TGTGCCAGCAGCCTACAGGGGGGAGAGACCCAGTACTTC.

The rearrangement links TRBV29-1 to TRBJ2-7; a possible D gene is TRBD2 (5 bases). CDR1 SQVTM and CDR2 ANQGSEA come from the germline V gene. CDR3 length equals 12 residues. V lost 4 bases to trimming and J lost 6 bases, with 13 bases between them. For the CDR3, the DNA is TGCAGCGTTGTTTTCGAGGGAGTCGAGCAGTACTTC. Protein sequence: CSVVFEGVEQYF.

Written as DNA, the CDR3 is TGTGCCAGCAGTTACAATCGGGACAGGAATTCACCCCTCCACTTT. It encodes CASSYNRDRNSPLHF. The chain is built from TRBV6-5 and TRBJ1-6, with TRBD1 identical over 8 bases. The CDR3 covers 15 residues. Losses at the gene ends were 2 bases for V and 7 bases for J; bases not matched to a gene: 4. Germline V CDR1 and CDR2: MNHEY, SVGAGI.

This chain joins TRBV30 and TRBJ1-5; weak D call: TRBD1 (6 bases). Germline loops: CDR1 GTSNPN, CDR2 SVGIG (reference sequence). CDR3 size: 14 residues. Trimming removed 1 base from V and 4 bases from J, with 11 bases in between. As DNA, the CDR3 is TGTGCCTGGAGTGCCCGACAGGAGAATCAGCCCCAGCATTTT. It is translated as CAWSARQENQPQHF.

The V gene is TRBV29-1, the J gene TRBJ1-2; a possible D gene is TRBD1 (5 bases). The CDR3 consists of 14 residues. V was shortened by 4 bases and J by 8 bases, with 20 bases between the two germline ends. Germline V gives CDR1 SQVTM, CDR2 ANQGSEA. CDR3 sequence: CSVVFSPTRDGYTF. The CDR3 nucleotides are TGCAGCGTTGTATTCTCACCCACCAGGGACGGCTACACCTTC.

This clone was detected only once. The V gene is TRBV2, the J gene TRBJ2-2, with D tentatively TRBD1 or TRBD2 (5 bases each). CDR1 SNHLY and CDR2 FYNNEI come from the germline V gene. Deletions cut 5 bases from V and 6 bases from J, with 10 bases between. CDR3 length equals 13 residues. CDR3 amino acids: CASSTRGPGELFF. Here the CDR3 DNA reads TGTGCCAGCAGTACCCGGGGACCCGGGGAGCTGTTTTTT.